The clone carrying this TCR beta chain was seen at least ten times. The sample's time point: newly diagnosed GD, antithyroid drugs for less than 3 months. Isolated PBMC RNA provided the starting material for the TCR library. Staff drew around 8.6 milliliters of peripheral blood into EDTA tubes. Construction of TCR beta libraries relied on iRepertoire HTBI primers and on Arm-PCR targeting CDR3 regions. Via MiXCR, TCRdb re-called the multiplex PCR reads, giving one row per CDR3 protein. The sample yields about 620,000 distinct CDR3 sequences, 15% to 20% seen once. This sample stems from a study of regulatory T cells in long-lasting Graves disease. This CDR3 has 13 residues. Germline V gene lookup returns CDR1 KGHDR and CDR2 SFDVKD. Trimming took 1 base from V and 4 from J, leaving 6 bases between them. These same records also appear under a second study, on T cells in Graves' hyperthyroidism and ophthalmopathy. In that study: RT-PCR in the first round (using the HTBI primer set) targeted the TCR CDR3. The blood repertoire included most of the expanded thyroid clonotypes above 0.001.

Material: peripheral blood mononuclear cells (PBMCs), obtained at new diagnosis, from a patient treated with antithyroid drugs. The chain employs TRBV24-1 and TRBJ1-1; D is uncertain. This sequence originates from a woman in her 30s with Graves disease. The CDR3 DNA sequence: TGTGCCACCAGTGATTTTAGCGGCACTGAAGCTTTCTTT. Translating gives CATSDFSGTEAFF.